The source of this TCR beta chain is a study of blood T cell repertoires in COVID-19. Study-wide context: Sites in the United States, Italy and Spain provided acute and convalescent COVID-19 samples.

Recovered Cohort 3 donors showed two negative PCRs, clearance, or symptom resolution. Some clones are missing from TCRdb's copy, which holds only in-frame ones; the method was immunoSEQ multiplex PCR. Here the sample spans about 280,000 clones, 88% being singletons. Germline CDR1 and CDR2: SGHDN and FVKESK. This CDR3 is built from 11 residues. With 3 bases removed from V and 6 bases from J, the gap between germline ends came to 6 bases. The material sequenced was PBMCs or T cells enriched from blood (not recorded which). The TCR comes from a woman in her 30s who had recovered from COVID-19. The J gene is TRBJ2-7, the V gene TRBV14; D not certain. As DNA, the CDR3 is TGTGCCAGCAGCCACCGGTCCGAGCAGTACTTC. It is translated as CASSHRSEQYF.